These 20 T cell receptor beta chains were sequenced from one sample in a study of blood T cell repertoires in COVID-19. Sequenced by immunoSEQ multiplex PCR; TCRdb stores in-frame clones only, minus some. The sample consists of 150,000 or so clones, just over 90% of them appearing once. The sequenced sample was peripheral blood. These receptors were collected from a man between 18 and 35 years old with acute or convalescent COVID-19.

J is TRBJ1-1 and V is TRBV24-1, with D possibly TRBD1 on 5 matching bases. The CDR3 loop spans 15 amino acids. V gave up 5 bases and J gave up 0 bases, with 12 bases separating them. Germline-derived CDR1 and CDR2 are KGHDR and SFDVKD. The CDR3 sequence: CATSVWTIMNTEAFF. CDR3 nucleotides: TGTGCCACCAGTGTTTGGACAATCATGAACACTGAAGCTTTCTTT.

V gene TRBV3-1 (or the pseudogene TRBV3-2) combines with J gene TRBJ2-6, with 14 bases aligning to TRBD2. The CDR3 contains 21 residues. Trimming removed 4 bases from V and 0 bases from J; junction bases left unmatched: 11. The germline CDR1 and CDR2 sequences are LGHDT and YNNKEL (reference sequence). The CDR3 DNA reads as TGTGCCAGCAGCCCTTCAGCGGGACTAGCGGGAGCGAGCTCTGGGGCCAACGTCCTGACTTTC. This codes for CASSPSAGLAGASSGANVLTF.

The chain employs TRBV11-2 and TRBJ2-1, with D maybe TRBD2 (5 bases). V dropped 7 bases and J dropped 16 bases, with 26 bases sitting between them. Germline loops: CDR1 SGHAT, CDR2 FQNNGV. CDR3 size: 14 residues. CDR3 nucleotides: TGTGCCAGCACCCCGCGAGAGGGAAGCGGTCGGTATTTCTTC. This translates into CASTPREGSGRYFF.

DNA of the CDR3: TGCGCCAGCAGCTTACCGGGACAGGGAGGAAACACCATATATTTT. Its protein is CASSLPGQGGNTIYF. The chain uses TRBV5-1 and TRBJ1-3; 9 bases are a match to TRBD1. Germline-derived CDR1 and CDR2 are SGHRS and YFSETQ. Trimming at V came to 2 bases and at J to 4 bases, leaving 4 bases not matched to a gene. The CDR3 loop spans 15 amino acids.

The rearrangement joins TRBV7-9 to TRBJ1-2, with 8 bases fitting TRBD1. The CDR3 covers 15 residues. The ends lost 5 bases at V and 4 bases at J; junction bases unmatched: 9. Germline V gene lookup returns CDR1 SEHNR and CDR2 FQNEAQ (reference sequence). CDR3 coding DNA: TGTGCCAGCAGCCCCGGACAGGGCCAACTCTATGGCTACACCTTC. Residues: CASSPGQGQLYGYTF.

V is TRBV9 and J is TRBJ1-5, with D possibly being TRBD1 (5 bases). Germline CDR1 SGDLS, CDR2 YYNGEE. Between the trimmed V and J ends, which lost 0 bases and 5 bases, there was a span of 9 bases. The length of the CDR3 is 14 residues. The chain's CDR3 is CASSVEDSYQPQHF. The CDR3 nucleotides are TGTGCCAGCAGCGTAGAAGACAGCTATCAGCCCCAGCATTTT.

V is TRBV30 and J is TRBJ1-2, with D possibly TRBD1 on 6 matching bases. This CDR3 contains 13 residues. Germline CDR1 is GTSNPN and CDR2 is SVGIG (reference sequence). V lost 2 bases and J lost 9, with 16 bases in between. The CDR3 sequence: CAWSRGQTMRYTF. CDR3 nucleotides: TGTGCCTGGAGTAGAGGACAGACTATGCGCTACACCTTC.

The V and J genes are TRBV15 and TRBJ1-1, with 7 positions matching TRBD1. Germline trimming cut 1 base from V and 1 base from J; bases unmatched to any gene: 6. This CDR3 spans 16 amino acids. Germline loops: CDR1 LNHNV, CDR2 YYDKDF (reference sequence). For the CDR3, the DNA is TGTGCCACCAGCAGAGGGATGGCAGGGGGGAACACTGAAGCTTTCTTT. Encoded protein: CATSRGMAGGNTEAFF.

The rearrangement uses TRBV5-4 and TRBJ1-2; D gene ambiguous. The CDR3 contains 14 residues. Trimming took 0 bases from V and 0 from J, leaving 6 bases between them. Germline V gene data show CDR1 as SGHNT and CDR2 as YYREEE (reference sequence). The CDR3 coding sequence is TGTGCCAGCAGCTTGGAACATCCTAACTATGGCTACACCTTC. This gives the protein CASSLEHPNYGYTF.

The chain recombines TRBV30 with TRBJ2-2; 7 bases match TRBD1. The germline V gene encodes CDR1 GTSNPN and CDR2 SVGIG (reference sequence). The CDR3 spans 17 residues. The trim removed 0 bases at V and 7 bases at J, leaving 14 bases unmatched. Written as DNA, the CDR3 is TGTGCCTGGAGTGTACCTTTTAGGGGGCTGGTCGGCGGGGAGCTGTTTTTT. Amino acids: CAWSVPFRGLVGGELFF.

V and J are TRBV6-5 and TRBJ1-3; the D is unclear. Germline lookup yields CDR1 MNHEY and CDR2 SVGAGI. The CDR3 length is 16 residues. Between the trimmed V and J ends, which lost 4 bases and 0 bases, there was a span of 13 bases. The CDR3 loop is CASSSQTFYSGNTIYF. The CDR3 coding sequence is TGTGCCAGCAGTTCCCAGACATTTTACTCTGGAAACACCATATATTTT.

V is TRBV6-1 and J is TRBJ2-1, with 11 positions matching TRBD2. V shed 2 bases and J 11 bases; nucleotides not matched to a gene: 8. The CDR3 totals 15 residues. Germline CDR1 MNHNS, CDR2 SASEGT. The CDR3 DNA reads TGTGCCAGCAGTGAACAGGGTAGCGGGGGGGCAAAGCAGTTCTTC. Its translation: CASSEQGSGGAKQFF.

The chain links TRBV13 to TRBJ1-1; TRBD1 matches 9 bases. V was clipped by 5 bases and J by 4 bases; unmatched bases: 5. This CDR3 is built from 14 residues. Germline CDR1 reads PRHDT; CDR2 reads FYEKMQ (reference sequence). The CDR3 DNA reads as TGTGCCAGCAGCCCGCAGACAGGGGGCACTGAAGCTTTCTTT. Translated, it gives CASSPQTGGTEAFF.

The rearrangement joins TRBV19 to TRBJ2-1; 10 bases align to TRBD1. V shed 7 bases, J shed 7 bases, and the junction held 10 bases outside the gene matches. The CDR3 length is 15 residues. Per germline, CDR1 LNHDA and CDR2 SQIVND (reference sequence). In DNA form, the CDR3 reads TGTGCCAGTAATACCCCGGGACAGGGGTGGAATGAGCAGTTCTTC. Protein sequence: CASNTPGQGWNEQFF.

The CDR3 region has the DNA TGTGGGGCGGGAGAGGACATTCAGTACTTC. Its protein is CGAGEDIQYF. V gene TRBV19 combines with J gene TRBJ2-4, with 7 nucleotides matching TRBD2. Germline CDR1 is LNHDA and CDR2 is SQIVND (reference sequence). The CDR3 sequence is 10 residues long. Full variable domain (missing parts from reference TRBV19 and TRBJ2-4): DGGITQSPKYLFRKEGQNVTLSCEQNLNHDAMYWYRQDPGQGLRLIYYSQIVNDFQKGDIAEGYSVSREKKESFPLTVTSAQKNPTAFYLCGAGEDIQYFGAGTRLSVL.

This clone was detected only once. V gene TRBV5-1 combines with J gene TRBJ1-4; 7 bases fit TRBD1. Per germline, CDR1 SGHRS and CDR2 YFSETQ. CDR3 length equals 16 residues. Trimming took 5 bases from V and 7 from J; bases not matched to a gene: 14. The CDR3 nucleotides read TGCGCCAGCAGGCGTACCCTGACAGGGCTCAGTGAAAAACTGTTTTTT. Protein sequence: CASRRTLTGLSEKLFF.

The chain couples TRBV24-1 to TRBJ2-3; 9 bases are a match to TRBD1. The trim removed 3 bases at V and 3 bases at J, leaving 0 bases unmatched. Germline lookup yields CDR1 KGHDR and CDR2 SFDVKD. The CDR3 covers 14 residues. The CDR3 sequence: CATSDGQGTDTQYF. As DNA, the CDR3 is TGTGCCACCAGTGATGGACAGGGGACAGATACGCAGTATTTT.

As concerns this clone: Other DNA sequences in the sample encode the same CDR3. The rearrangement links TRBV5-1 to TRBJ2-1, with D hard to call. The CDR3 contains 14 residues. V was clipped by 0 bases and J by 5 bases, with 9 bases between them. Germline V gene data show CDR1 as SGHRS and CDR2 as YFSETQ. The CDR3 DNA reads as TGCGCCAGCAGCTTGGACCGGTCAAACAATGAGCAGTTCTTC. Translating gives CASSLDRSNNEQFF.

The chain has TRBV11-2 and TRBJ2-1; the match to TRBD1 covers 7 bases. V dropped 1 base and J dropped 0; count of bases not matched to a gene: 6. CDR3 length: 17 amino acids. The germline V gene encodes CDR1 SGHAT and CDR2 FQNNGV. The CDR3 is CASSLVGAGGSYNEQFF. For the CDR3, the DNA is TGTGCCAGCAGCTTAGTGGGGGCAGGGGGCTCCTACAATGAGCAGTTCTTC.

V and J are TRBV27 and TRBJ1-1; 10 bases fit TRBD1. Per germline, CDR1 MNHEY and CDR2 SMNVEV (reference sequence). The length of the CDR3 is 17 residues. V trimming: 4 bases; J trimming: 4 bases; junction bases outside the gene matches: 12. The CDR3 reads CASSSGTGVGFITEAFF. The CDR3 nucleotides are TGTGCCAGCAGTTCCGGGACAGGGGTTGGATTTATCACTGAAGCTTTCTTT.